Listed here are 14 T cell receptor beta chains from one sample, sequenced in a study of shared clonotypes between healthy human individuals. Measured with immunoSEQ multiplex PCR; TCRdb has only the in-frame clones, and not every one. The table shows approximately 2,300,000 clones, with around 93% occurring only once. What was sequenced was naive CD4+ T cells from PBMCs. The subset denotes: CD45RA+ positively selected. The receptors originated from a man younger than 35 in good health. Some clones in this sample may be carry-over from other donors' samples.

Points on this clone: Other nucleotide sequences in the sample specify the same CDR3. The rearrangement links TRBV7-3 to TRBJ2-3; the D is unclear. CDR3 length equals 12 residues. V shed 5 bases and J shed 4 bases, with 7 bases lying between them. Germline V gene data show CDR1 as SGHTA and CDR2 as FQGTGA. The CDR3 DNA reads TGTGCCAGCAGCCTGGTAGCAGATACGCAGTATTTT. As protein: CASSLVADTQYF.

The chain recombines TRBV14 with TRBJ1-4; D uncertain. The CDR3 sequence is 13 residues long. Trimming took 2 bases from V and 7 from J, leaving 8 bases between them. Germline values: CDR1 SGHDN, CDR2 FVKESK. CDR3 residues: CASSQQRAEKLFF. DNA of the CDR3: TGTGCCAGCAGCCAACAGAGGGCTGAAAAACTGTTTTTT.

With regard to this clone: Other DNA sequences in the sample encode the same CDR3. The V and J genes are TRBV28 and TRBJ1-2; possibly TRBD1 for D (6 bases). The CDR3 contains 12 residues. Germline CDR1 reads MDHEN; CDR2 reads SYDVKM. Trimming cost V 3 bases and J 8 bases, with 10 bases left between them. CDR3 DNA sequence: TGTGCCAGCAGTTTGGGGGCAGGAGGCTACACCTTC. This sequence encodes CASSLGAGGYTF.

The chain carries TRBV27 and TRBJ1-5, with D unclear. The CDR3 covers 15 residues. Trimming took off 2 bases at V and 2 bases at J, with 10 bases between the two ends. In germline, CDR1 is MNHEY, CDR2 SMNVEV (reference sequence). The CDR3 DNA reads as TGTGCCAGCAGTTTAGGTAGCTCCGGCAATCAGCCCCAGCATTTT. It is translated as CASSLGSSGNQPQHF.

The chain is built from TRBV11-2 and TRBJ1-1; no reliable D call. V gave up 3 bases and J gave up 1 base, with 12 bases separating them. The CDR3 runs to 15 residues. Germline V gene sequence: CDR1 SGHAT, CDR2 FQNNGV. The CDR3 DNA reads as TGTGCCAGCAGCTTTGGCTTGAGTACGAACACTGAAGCTTTCTTT. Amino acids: CASSFGLSTNTEAFF.

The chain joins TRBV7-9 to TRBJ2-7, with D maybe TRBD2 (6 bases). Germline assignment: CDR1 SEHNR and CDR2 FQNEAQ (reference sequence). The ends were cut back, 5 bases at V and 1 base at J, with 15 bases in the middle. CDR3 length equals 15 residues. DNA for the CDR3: TGTGCCAGCAGCGTCGCCGACGGGAGTTCCTACGAGCAGTACTTC. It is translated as CASSVADGSSYEQYF.

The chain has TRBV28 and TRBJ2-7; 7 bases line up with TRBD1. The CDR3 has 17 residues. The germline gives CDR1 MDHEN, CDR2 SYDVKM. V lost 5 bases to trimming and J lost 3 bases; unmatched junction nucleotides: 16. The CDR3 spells CASSDRALVRFLYEQYF. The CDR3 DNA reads TGTGCCAGCAGTGACAGGGCCTTGGTTCGGTTCCTCTACGAGCAGTACTTC. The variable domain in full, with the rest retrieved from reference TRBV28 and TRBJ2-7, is DVKVTQSSRYLVKRTGEKVFLECVQDMDHENMFWYRQDPGLGLRLIYFSYDVKMKEKGDIPEGYSVSREKKERFSLILESASTNQTSMYLCASSDRALVRFLYEQYFGPGTRLTVT.

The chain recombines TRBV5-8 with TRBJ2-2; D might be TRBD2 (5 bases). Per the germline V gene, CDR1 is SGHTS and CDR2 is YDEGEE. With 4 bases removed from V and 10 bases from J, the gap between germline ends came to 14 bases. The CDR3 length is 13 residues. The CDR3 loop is CASSEGLAVELFF. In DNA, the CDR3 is TGTGCCAGCAGCGAGGGTTTGGCGGTGGAGCTGTTTTTT.

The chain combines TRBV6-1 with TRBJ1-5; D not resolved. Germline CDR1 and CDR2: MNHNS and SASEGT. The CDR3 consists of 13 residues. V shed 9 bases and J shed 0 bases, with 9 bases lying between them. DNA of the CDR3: TGTGCCAGTACACTCGATAGCAATCAGCCCCAGCATTTT. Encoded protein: CASTLDSNQPQHF.

The CDR3 is CASSLRLAGVFPYEQYF. The CDR3 DNA sequence: TGTGCCAGCAGCTTAAGACTAGCGGGAGTGTTTCCCTACGAGCAGTACTTC. The chain links TRBV11-1 to TRBJ2-7; 12 positions agree with TRBD2. The CDR3 is 17 residues long. Germline CDR1 is SGHAT and CDR2 is FQDESV (reference sequence). Germline trimming cut 2 bases from V and 2 bases from J; bases unmatched to any gene: 7.

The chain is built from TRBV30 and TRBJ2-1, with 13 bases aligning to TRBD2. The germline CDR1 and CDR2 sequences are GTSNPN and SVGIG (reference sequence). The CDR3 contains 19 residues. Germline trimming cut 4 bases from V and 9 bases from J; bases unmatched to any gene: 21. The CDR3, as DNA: TGTGCCTGGAAACTCGGGACTAGCGGGACTAGGGTACGGTTCGGTGAGCAGTTCTTC. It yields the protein CAWKLGTSGTRVRFGEQFF.

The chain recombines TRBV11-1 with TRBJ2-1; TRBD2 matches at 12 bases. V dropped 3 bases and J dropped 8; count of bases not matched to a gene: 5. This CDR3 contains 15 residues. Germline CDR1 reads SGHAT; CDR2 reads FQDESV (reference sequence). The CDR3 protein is CASSFLAGGPYEQFF. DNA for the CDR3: TGTGCCAGCAGCTTCCTAGCGGGAGGGCCGTATGAGCAGTTCTTC.

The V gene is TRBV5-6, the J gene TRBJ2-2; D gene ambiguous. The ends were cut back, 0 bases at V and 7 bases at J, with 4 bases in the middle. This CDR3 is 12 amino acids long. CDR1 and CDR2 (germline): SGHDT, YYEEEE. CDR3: CASSLVFGELFF. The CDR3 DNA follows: TGTGCCAGCAGCTTGGTTTTCGGGGAGCTGTTTTTT.

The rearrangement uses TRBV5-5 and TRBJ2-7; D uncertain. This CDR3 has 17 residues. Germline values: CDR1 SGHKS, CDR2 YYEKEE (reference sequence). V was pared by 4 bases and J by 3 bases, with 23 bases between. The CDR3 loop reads CASSRNPAAGRVYEQYF. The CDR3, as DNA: TGTGCCAGCAGCCGTAATCCGGCGGCCGGTAGGGTCTACGAGCAGTACTTC.